These T cell receptor beta chains were read from a single sample in a study of blood T cell repertoires in COVID-19. Repertoires were generated with immunoSEQ multiplex PCR, while TCRdb's copy carries only in-frame clones and drops some. The table shows hundreds of thousands of clones, with 80% occurring only once. The sequenced material came from PBMCs or T cells enriched from blood (not recorded which). Receptor source: a man aged 25 to 40 with acute COVID-19. The CDR3 runs from the conserved cysteine through the conserved F or W. Each record gives: clone size, V gene, D gene, J gene, CDR3 protein, CDR3 DNA. D genes are given only for firm matches. Size is omitted from some rows. Given values are once, few, many or a class for expanded clones.

clone size: NA; V gene: TRBV5-3; D gene: TRBD2; J gene: TRBJ2-3; CDR3 protein: CARRFRRTSGGSSTDTQYF; CDR3 DNA: TGTGCCAGAAGGTTCAGACGGACTAGCGGGGGTTCTAGCACAGATACGCAGTATTTT
clone size: NA; V gene: TRBV12-5; D gene: NA; J gene: TRBJ1-5; CDR3 protein: CASGLGQAPYSNQPQHF; CDR3 DNA: TGTGCTAGTGGTTTGGGGCAGGCCCCTTATAGCAATCAGCCCCAGCATTTT
clone size: once; V gene: TRBV6-6; D gene: TRBD2; J gene: TRBJ2-3; CDR3 protein: CASSLAPAGRTDTQYF; CDR3 DNA: TGTGCCAGCAGCCTTGCCCCAGCGGGGAGAACAGATACGCAGTATTTT
clone size: NA; V gene: TRBV11-2; D gene: TRBD1; J gene: TRBJ1-2; CDR3 protein: CASSLGYRGNYGYTF; CDR3 DNA: TGTGCCAGCAGCTTAGGTTACAGGGGGAACTATGGCTACACCTTC
clone size: NA; V gene: TRBV2; D gene: NA; J gene: TRBJ1-6; CDR3 protein: CARGLERGYYNSPLHF; CDR3 DNA: TGTGCCAGGGGACTCGAGCGAGGGTACTATAATTCACCCCTCCACTTT
clone size: NA; V gene: TRBV6-5; D gene: NA; J gene: TRBJ1-2; CDR3 protein: CASMGAPHNYGYTF; CDR3 DNA: TGTGCCAGCATGGGGGCACCACATAACTATGGCTACACCTTC
clone size: NA; V gene: TRBV5-6; D gene: NA; J gene: TRBJ2-6; CDR3 protein: CASSRLRSSGANVLTF; CDR3 DNA: TGTGCCAGCAGCCGTTTACGGTCCTCTGGGGCCAACGTCCTGACTTTC
clone size: NA; V gene: TRBV7-9; D gene: NA; J gene: TRBJ1-5; CDR3 protein: CASSQVGQPNQPQHF; CDR3 DNA: TGTGCCAGCAGCCAAGTTGGACAGCCTAATCAGCCCCAGCATTTT
clone size: NA; V gene: TRBV3-1/TRBV3-2; D gene: NA; J gene: TRBJ2-7; CDR3 protein: CASSQMLSSSYEQYF; CDR3 DNA: TGTGCCAGCAGCCAAATGCTTTCTAGCTCCTACGAGCAGTACTTC
clone size: NA; V gene: TRBV7-9; D gene: TRBD1; J gene: TRBJ1-1; CDR3 protein: CASETGTTEAFF; CDR3 DNA: TGTGCCAGCGAGACAGGGACCACTGAAGCTTTCTTT
clone size: NA; V gene: TRBV2; D gene: NA; J gene: TRBJ1-2; CDR3 protein: CASSEERTQGGHYGYTF; CDR3 DNA: TGTGCCAGCAGTGAAGAACGGACACAGGGTGGTCACTATGGCTACACCTTC
clone size: NA; V gene: TRBV19; D gene: TRBD1; J gene: TRBJ1-5; CDR3 protein: CASREKTGSNQPQHF; CDR3 DNA: TGTGCCAGTAGGGAAAAGACAGGGAGCAATCAGCCCCAGCATTTT
clone size: NA; V gene: TRBV12-3/TRBV12-4; D gene: NA; J gene: TRBJ1-2; CDR3 protein: CASSFLQGSGYTF; CDR3 DNA: TGTGCCAGCAGTTTCTTACAGGGCTCTGGCTACACCTTC
clone size: few; V gene: TRBV19; D gene: TRBD1; J gene: TRBJ1-2; CDR3 protein: CASSADRLGYTF; CDR3 DNA: TGTGCCAGTAGTGCGGACAGGCTCGGCTACACCTTC
clone size: once; V gene: TRBV5-4; D gene: TRBD2; J gene: TRBJ2-7; CDR3 protein: CASSLEGTSGFYEQYF; CDR3 DNA: TGTGCCAGCAGCTTGGAAGGGACTAGCGGGTTCTACGAGCAGTACTTC
clone size: NA; V gene: TRBV7-2; D gene: NA; J gene: TRBJ1-4; CDR3 protein: CASSLISGATNEKLFF; CDR3 DNA: TGTGCCAGCAGCTTAATTTCCGGGGCAACTAATGAAAAACTGTTTTTT
clone size: NA; V gene: TRBV5-1; D gene: NA; J gene: TRBJ1-1; CDR3 protein: CASSPGSGRMNTEAFF; CDR3 DNA: TGCGCCAGCAGCCCGGGAAGTGGCAGAATGAACACTGAAGCTTTCTTT
clone size: NA; V gene: TRBV27; D gene: TRBD1; J gene: TRBJ1-2; CDR3 protein: CASSLTGPGGYTF; CDR3 DNA: TGTGCCAGCAGTTTGACAGGGCCTGGGGGCTACACCTTC
clone size: NA; V gene: TRBV30; D gene: NA; J gene: TRBJ1-2; CDR3 protein: CAWSSGGAVVSGYTF; CDR3 DNA: TGTGCCTGGAGTTCCGGAGGGGCGGTAGTTAGTGGCTACACCTTC
clone size: NA; V gene: TRBV9; D gene: NA; J gene: TRBJ2-5; CDR3 protein: CASSPLDSSRWTQYF; CDR3 DNA: TGTGCCAGCAGCCCACTCGACAGTTCTAGATGGACCCAGTACTTC
clone size: few; V gene: TRBV6-5; D gene: NA; J gene: TRBJ2-7; CDR3 protein: CASSYSPGQNYEQYF; CDR3 DNA: TGTGCCAGCAGTTACTCGCCAGGTCAGAACTACGAGCAGTACTTC
clone size: once; V gene: TRBV3-1/TRBV3-2; D gene: TRBD1; J gene: TRBJ2-7; CDR3 protein: CASSQDTGTAYEQYF; CDR3 DNA: TGTGCCAGCAGCCAAGATACCGGGACAGCTTACGAGCAGTACTTC
clone size: NA; V gene: TRBV5-4; D gene: NA; J gene: TRBJ2-2; CDR3 protein: CASSLEREVRPGELFF; CDR3 DNA: TGTGCCAGCAGCTTGGAGAGGGAAGTGAGGCCCGGGGAGCTGTTTTTT
clone size: NA; V gene: TRBV30; D gene: TRBD1; J gene: TRBJ1-4; CDR3 protein: CAWRRQGEEKLFF; CDR3 DNA: TGTGCCTGGAGAAGACAGGGTGAGGAAAAACTGTTTTTT
clone size: NA; V gene: TRBV6-5; D gene: NA; J gene: TRBJ2-5; CDR3 protein: CASAPRDQETQYF; CDR3 DNA: TGTGCCAGCGCCCCTAGAGACCAAGAGACCCAGTACTTC
clone size: NA; V gene: TRBV19; D gene: TRBD1; J gene: TRBJ1-1; CDR3 protein: CASSMTTGGEAFF; CDR3 DNA: TGTGCCAGTAGTATGACTACAGGGGGTGAAGCTTTCTTT
clone size: once; V gene: TRBV9; D gene: NA; J gene: TRBJ1-3; CDR3 protein: CASSVGGYGNTIYF; CDR3 DNA: TGTGCCAGCAGCGTAGGAGGGTATGGAAACACCATATATTTT
clone size: NA; V gene: TRBV2; D gene: NA; J gene: TRBJ2-5; CDR3 protein: CASRSEAETQYF; CDR3 DNA: TGTGCCAGCAGGTCGGAGGCTGAGACCCAGTACTTC
clone size: NA; V gene: TRBV5-1; D gene: TRBD2; J gene: TRBJ2-1; CDR3 protein: CASSLVSSGGYNEQFF; CDR3 DNA: TGCGCCAGCAGCTTGGTATCGAGCGGGGGCTACAATGAGCAGTTCTTC